This is a list of T cell receptor beta chains from one sample in a study of regulatory T cells in long-lasting Graves disease. TCRdb re-called the multiplex PCR reads with MiXCR, one entry per CDR3 protein. Of 550,000 to 600,000 distinct CDR3 sequences in the sample, about 16% are singletons; the top ten hold around 11%. These data also formed part of another study, on T cells in Graves' hyperthyroidism and ophthalmopathy.

The sample consisted of peripheral blood mononuclear cells (PBMCs), taken at new diagnosis, from a patient treated with antithyroid drugs. The receptors come from a man between 18 and 35 years old with Graves disease. CDR3s include the opening cysteine and the closing phenylalanine or tryptophan. Each record gives: V gene, J gene, D gene, clone size, CDR3 protein, CDR3 DNA. D genes are given only for firm matches. Only part of the rows carry a size: once, few, many, or a class if the clone is expanded.

v_gene: TRBV15
j_gene: TRBJ1-2
d_gene: NA
abundance: NA
CDR3aa: CATSRIGQKSYGYTF
CDR3nt: TGTGCCACCAGCAGAATAGGACAAAAGAGTTATGGCTACACCTTC

v_gene: TRBV12-3/TRBV12-4
j_gene: TRBJ2-2
d_gene: TRBD2
abundance: few
CDR3aa: CASTRRTGGYTGELFF
CDR3nt: TGTGCCAGCACCCGGCGAACGGGAGGTTACACCGGGGAGCTGTTTTTT

v_gene: TRBV7-2
j_gene: TRBJ1-5
d_gene: NA
abundance: few
CDR3aa: CASSRGGYQPQHF
CDR3nt: TGTGCCAGCAGCCGCGGGGGGTATCAGCCCCAGCATTTT

v_gene: TRBV20-1
j_gene: TRBJ2-1
d_gene: NA
abundance: many
CDR3aa: CSAQRETQFF
CDR3nt: TGCAGTGCCCAACGGGAGACGCAGTTCTTC

v_gene: TRBV6-2/TRBV6-3
j_gene: TRBJ1-5
d_gene: NA
abundance: many
CDR3aa: CASSYSNGVQHF
CDR3nt: TGTGCCAGCAGTTACTCGAATGGGGTACAGCATTTT

v_gene: TRBV2
j_gene: TRBJ2-1
d_gene: TRBD2
abundance: few
CDR3aa: CASSLAGVNEQFF
CDR3nt: TGTGCCAGCAGCCTAGCGGGAGTCAATGAGCAGTTCTTC

v_gene: TRBV24-1
j_gene: TRBJ2-5
d_gene: NA
abundance: many
CDR3aa: CATSVPGLETQYF
CDR3nt: TGTGCCACCAGTGTACCGGGACTGGAGACCCAGTACTTC

v_gene: TRBV29-1
j_gene: TRBJ1-1
d_gene: TRBD1
abundance: NA
CDR3aa: CSVAGQGGMNTEAFF
CDR3nt: TGCAGCGTTGCAGGACAGGGCGGAATGAACACTGAAGCTTTCTTT

v_gene: TRBV28
j_gene: TRBJ2-5
d_gene: TRBD2
abundance: many
CDR3aa: CASSLALAGQETQYF
CDR3nt: TGTGCCAGCAGCTTGGCCCTAGCGGGACAGGAGACCCAGTACTTC

v_gene: TRBV4-1
j_gene: TRBJ2-3
d_gene: NA
abundance: NA
CDR3aa: CASSQRGIGADTQYF
CDR3nt: TGCGCCAGCAGCCAAAGGGGCATAGGGGCAGATACGCAGTATTTT

v_gene: TRBV28
j_gene: TRBJ2-1
d_gene: NA
abundance: NA
CDR3aa: CASSLPVGEQFF
CDR3nt: TGTGCCAGCAGTTTACCGGTTGGGGAGCAGTTCTTC

v_gene: TRBV19
j_gene: TRBJ2-7
d_gene: NA
abundance: NA
CDR3aa: CASSSWPREDYEQYF
CDR3nt: TGTGCCAGTAGTTCCTGGCCGAGGGAGGACTACGAGCAGTACTTC

v_gene: TRBV28
j_gene: TRBJ2-3
d_gene: NA
abundance: many
CDR3aa: CASSLAGSMQYF
CDR3nt: TGTGCCAGCAGTTTGGCGGGGTCGATGCAGTATTTT

v_gene: TRBV27
j_gene: TRBJ1-2
d_gene: NA
abundance: few
CDR3aa: CASRGGQNYGYTF
CDR3nt: TGTGCCAGCAGAGGAGGGCAGAACTATGGCTACACCTTC

v_gene: TRBV28
j_gene: TRBJ2-3
d_gene: NA
abundance: many
CDR3aa: CASSWGQTSTDTQYF
CDR3nt: TGTGCCAGCAGTTGGGGACAAACTAGCACAGATACGCAGTATTTT

v_gene: TRBV20-1
j_gene: TRBJ2-3
d_gene: TRBD1
abundance: many
CDR3aa: CSAPDRVGTDTQYF
CDR3nt: TGCAGTGCTCCTGACAGGGTTGGCACAGATACGCAGTATTTT

v_gene: TRBV20-1
j_gene: TRBJ2-1
d_gene: TRBD2
abundance: many
CDR3aa: CSARPTSGRHEQFF
CDR3nt: TGCAGTGCTAGACCGACTAGCGGGAGACATGAGCAGTTCTTC

v_gene: TRBV5-1
j_gene: TRBJ1-4
d_gene: NA
abundance: NA
CDR3aa: CASSSQGGGEKLFF
CDR3nt: TGCGCCAGCAGCTCACAGGGAGGAGGCGAAAAACTGTTTTTT

v_gene: TRBV27
j_gene: TRBJ1-2
d_gene: TRBD1
abundance: many
CDR3aa: CASSSVGTGVYGYTF
CDR3nt: TGTGCCAGCAGTTCTGTAGGGACAGGGGTCTATGGCTACACCTTC

v_gene: TRBV7-4
j_gene: TRBJ2-7
d_gene: NA
abundance: many
CDR3aa: CASSLGRGPQATYEQYF
CDR3nt: TGTGCCAGCAGCTTAGGCAGGGGACCCCAGGCCACCTACGAGCAGTACTTC

v_gene: TRBV24-1
j_gene: TRBJ1-2
d_gene: NA
abundance: many
CDR3aa: CATSDWGGYTF
CDR3nt: TGTGCCACCAGTGATTGGGGCGGCTACACCTTC

v_gene: TRBV19
j_gene: TRBJ2-4
d_gene: NA
abundance: NA
CDR3aa: CASSIRGGKNIQYF
CDR3nt: TGTGCCAGTAGTATTCGGGGAGGCAAAAACATTCAGTACTTC

v_gene: TRBV20-1
j_gene: TRBJ2-1
d_gene: TRBD2
abundance: few
CDR3aa: CSARLPGTSGEQFF
CDR3nt: TGCAGTGCTAGATTGCCGGGGACTAGCGGGGAGCAGTTCTTC

v_gene: TRBV10-3
j_gene: TRBJ2-2
d_gene: TRBD1
abundance: NA
CDR3aa: CAISVAPGQGATGELFF
CDR3nt: TGTGCCATCAGTGTCGCCCCGGGACAGGGGGCCACCGGGGAGCTGTTTTTT

v_gene: TRBV7-3
j_gene: TRBJ2-3
d_gene: TRBD2
abundance: NA
CDR3aa: CASSLGGLAGGSDTQYF
CDR3nt: TGTGCCAGCAGCTTAGGGGGACTAGCGGGAGGATCAGATACGCAGTATTTT

v_gene: TRBV20-1
j_gene: TRBJ2-1
d_gene: NA
abundance: NA
CDR3aa: CSAGRSGSSYNEQFF
CDR3nt: TGCAGTGCTGGGCGTAGCGGAAGCTCCTACAATGAGCAGTTCTTC

v_gene: TRBV7-9
j_gene: TRBJ1-1
d_gene: TRBD1
abundance: few
CDR3aa: CASSLVYRGRSTEAFF
CDR3nt: TGTGCCAGCAGCTTAGTCTACAGGGGGCGTAGCACTGAAGCTTTCTTT

v_gene: TRBV4-2
j_gene: TRBJ2-7
d_gene: NA
abundance: NA
CDR3aa: CASSQGVGGSYEQYF
CDR3nt: TGTGCCAGCAGCCAGGGCGTTGGGGGCTCCTACGAGCAGTACTTC

v_gene: TRBV25-1
j_gene: TRBJ1-2
d_gene: NA
abundance: NA
CDR3aa: CASSEYTSSGYTF
CDR3nt: TGTGCCAGCAGTGAATATACGAGTAGTGGCTACACCTTC

v_gene: TRBV19
j_gene: TRBJ2-7
d_gene: NA
abundance: NA
CDR3aa: CASSTWDNSYEQYF
CDR3nt: TGTGCCAGTAGTACATGGGACAACTCCTACGAGCAGTACTTC

v_gene: TRBV30
j_gene: TRBJ1-6
d_gene: TRBD1
abundance: many
CDR3aa: CAWRTDRVYSPLHF
CDR3nt: TGTGCCTGGAGGACAGACAGGGTGTATTCACCCCTCCACTTT

v_gene: TRBV30
j_gene: TRBJ2-1
d_gene: TRBD2
abundance: many
CDR3aa: CAWTKGLAETYNEQFF
CDR3nt: TGTGCCTGGACTAAAGGACTAGCGGAGACATACAATGAGCAGTTCTTC

v_gene: TRBV11-2
j_gene: TRBJ2-7
d_gene: NA
abundance: many
CDR3aa: CASSLGAGDSYEQYF
CDR3nt: TGTGCCAGCAGCTTAGGGGCAGGCGATTCCTACGAGCAGTACTTC

v_gene: TRBV9
j_gene: TRBJ2-1
d_gene: NA
abundance: NA
CDR3aa: CASSVGQGLHNEQFF
CDR3nt: TGTGCCAGCAGCGTAGGGCAGGGCTTACACAATGAGCAGTTCTTC

v_gene: TRBV14
j_gene: TRBJ2-5
d_gene: TRBD2
abundance: NA
CDR3aa: CASSQDFHFDGLAGVRETQYF
CDR3nt: TGTGCCAGCAGCCAAGACTTCCATTTCGACGGACTAGCGGGAGTTCGGGAGACCCAGTACTTC

v_gene: TRBV2
j_gene: TRBJ2-2
d_gene: NA
abundance: many
CDR3aa: CASSIAGTQVVGELFF
CDR3nt: TGTGCCAGCAGTATAGCCGGGACCCAAGTGGTCGGGGAGCTGTTTTTT

v_gene: TRBV15
j_gene: TRBJ1-2
d_gene: NA
abundance: few
CDR3aa: CATSREGGGRGYTF
CDR3nt: TGTGCCACCAGCAGAGAGGGCGGGGGGCGCGGCTACACCTTC

v_gene: TRBV5-8
j_gene: TRBJ2-1
d_gene: TRBD1
abundance: many
CDR3aa: CASSRPGQGNNEQFF
CDR3nt: TGTGCCAGCAGCCGACCGGGACAGGGAAACAATGAGCAGTTCTTC

v_gene: TRBV5-1
j_gene: TRBJ2-2
d_gene: NA
abundance: many
CDR3aa: CASSLDRGTGELFF
CDR3nt: TGCGCCAGCAGCTTGGATAGAGGCACCGGGGAGCTGTTTTTT

v_gene: TRBV20-1
j_gene: TRBJ2-7
d_gene: TRBD1
abundance: many
CDR3aa: CSARNRGSYEQYF
CDR3nt: TGCAGTGCTCGCAACAGGGGCTCCTACGAGCAGTACTTC

v_gene: TRBV19
j_gene: TRBJ1-1
d_gene: NA
abundance: many
CDR3aa: CASSATGSGTEAFF
CDR3nt: TGTGCCAGTAGTGCCACCGGATCGGGCACTGAAGCTTTCTTT